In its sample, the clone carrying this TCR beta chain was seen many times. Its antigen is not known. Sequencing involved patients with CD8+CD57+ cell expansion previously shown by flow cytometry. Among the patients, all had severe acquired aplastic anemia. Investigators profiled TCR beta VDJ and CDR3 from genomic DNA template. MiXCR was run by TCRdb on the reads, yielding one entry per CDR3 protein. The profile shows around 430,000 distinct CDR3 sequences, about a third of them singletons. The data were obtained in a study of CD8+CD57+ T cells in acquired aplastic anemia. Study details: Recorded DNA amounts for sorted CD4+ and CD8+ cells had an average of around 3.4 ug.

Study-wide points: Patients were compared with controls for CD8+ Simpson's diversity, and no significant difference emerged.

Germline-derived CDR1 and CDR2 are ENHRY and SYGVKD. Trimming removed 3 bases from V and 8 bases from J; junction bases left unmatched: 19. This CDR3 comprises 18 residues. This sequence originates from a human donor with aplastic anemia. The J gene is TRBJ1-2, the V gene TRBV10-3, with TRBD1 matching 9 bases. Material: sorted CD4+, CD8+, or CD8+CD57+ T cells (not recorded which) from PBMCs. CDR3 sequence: CAISESLGQGSGGGGYTF. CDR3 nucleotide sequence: TGTGCCATCAGTGAAAGTCTTGGACAGGGGTCCGGTGGAGGCGGCTACACCTTC.